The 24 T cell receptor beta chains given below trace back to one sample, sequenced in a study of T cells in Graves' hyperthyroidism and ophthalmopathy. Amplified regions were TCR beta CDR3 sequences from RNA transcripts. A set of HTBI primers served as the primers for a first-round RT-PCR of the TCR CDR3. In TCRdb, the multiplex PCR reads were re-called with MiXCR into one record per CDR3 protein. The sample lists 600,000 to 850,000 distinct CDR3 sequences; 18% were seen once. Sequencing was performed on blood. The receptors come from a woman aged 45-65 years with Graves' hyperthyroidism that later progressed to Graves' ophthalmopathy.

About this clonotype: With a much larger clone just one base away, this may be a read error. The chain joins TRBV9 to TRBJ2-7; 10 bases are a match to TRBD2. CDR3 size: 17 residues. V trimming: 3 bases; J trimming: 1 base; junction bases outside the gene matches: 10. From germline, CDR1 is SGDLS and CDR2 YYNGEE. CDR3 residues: CASSGGLAPGRSYEQYF. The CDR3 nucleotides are TGTGCCAGCAGCGGGGGACTAGCGCCGGGGAGGTCCTACGAGCAGTACTTC.

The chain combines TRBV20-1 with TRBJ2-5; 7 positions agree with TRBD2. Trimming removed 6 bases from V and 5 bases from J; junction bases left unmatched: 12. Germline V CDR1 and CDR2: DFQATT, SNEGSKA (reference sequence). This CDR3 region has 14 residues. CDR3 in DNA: TGCAGTGCCTCACGGGCCCTGGGGGGGGAGACCCAGTACTTC. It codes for CSASRALGGETQYF.

The CDR3 nucleotides are TGTGCCAGCAGCTTCGGCAGTATTAGCAATCAGCCCCAGCATTTT. As protein: CASSFGSISNQPQHF. The V and J genes are TRBV7-9 and TRBJ1-5, with D uncertain. V lost 3 bases and J 0 bases, leaving 9 bases between the germline ends. Looked up from germline, CDR1 is SEHNR and CDR2 is FQNEAQ (reference sequence). The CDR3 runs to 15 residues.

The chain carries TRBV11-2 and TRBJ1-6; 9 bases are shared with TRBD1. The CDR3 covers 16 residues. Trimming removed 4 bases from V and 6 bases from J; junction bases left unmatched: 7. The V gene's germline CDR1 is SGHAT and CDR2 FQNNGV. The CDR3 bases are TGTGCCAGCAGCTGGGACAGGGCAGAATTTAATTCACCCCTCCACTTT. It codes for CASSWDRAEFNSPLHF.

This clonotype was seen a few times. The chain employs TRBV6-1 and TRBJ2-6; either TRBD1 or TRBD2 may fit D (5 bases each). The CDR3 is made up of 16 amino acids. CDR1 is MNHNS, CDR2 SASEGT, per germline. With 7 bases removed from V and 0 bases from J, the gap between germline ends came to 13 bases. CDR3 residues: CASNRGRSSGANVLTF. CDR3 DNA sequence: TGTGCCAGCAACCGGGGACGGAGCTCTGGGGCCAACGTCCTGACTTTC.

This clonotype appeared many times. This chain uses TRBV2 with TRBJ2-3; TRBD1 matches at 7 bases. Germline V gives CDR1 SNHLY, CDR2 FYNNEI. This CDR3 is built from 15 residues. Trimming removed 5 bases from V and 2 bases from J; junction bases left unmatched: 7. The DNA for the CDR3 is TGTGCCAGCAGTCCCAACAGGGGCCTCACAGATACGCAGTATTTT. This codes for CASSPNRGLTDTQYF.

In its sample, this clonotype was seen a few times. In nucleotides, the CDR3 is TGTGCCAGCAGCCCATCGGGACAGGGACCCTACAATGAGCAGTTCTTC. This codes for CASSPSGQGPYNEQFF. The chain joins TRBV7-9 to TRBJ2-1; 9 nucleotides align to TRBD1. The V gene's germline CDR1 is SEHNR and CDR2 FQNEAQ (reference sequence). Losses at the gene ends were 5 bases for V and 2 bases for J; bases not matched to a gene: 7. The CDR3 is 16 residues long. Full variable domain (missing parts from reference TRBV7-9 and TRBJ2-1): DTGVSQNPRHKITKRGQNVTFRCDPISEHNRLYWYRQTLGQGPEFLTYFQNEAQLEKSRLLSDRFSAERPKGSFSTLEIQRTEQGDSAMYLCASSPSGQGPYNEQFFGPGTRLTVL.

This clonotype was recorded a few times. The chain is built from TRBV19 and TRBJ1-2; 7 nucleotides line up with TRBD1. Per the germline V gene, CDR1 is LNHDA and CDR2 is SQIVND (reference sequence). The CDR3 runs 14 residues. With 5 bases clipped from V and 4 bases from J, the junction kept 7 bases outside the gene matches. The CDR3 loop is CASSPTTGSYGYTF. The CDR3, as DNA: TGTGCCAGTAGTCCGACGACAGGGTCCTATGGCTACACCTTC. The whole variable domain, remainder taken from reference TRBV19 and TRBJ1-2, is DGGITQSPKYLFRKEGQNVTLSCEQNLNHDAMYWYRQDPGQGLRLIYYSQIVNDFQKGDIAEGYSVSREKKESFPLTVTSAQKNPTAFYLCASSPTTGSYGYTFGSGTRLTVV.

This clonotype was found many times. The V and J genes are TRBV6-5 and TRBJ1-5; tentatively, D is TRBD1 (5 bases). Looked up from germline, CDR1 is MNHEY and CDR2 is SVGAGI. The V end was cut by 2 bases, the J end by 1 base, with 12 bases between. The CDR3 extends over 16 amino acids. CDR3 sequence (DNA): TGTGCCAGCAGTTACGGGGCCCTAGGGAGCAATCAGCCCCAGCATTTT. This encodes CASSYGALGSNQPQHF.

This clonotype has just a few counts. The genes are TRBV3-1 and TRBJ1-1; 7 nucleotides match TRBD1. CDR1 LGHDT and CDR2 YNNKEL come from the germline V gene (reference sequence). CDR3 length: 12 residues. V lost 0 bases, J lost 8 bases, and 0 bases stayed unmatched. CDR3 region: CASSQEQGEAFF. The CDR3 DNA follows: TGTGCCAGCAGCCAAGAACAGGGGGAAGCTTTCTTT.

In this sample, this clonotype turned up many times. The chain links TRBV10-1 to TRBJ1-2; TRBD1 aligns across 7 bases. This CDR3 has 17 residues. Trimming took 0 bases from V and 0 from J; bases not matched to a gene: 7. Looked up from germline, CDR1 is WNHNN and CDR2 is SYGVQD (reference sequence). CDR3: CASSESRQGTTNYGYTF. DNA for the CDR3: TGCGCCAGCAGTGAGTCGAGACAGGGTACTACTAACTATGGCTACACCTTC.

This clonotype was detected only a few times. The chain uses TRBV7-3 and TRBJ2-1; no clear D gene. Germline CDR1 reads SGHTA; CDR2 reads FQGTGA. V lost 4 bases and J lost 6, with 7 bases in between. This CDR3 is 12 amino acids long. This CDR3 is CASSSSSNEQFF. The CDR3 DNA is TGTGCCAGCAGCTCGTCTAGCAATGAGCAGTTCTTC.

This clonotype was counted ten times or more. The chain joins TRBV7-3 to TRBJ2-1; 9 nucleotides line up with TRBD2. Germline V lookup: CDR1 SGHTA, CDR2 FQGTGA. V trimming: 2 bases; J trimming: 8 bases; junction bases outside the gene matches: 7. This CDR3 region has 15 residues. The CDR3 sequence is CASSLAGTSFYEQFF. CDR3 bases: TGTGCCAGCAGCTTAGCCGGGACTAGCTTCTATGAGCAGTTCTTC.

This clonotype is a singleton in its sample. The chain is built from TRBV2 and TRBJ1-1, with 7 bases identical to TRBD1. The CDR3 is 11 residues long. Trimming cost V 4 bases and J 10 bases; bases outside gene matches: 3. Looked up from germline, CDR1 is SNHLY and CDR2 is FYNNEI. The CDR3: CASSGTGRAFF. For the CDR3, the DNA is TGTGCCAGCAGTGGGACAGGACGAGCTTTCTTT.

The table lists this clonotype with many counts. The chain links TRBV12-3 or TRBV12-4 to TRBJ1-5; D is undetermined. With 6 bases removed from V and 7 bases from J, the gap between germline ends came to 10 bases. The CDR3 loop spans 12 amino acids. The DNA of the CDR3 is TGTGCCAGCAGGGCCCTCGGGCAGCCCCAGCATTTT. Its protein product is CASRALGQPQHF.

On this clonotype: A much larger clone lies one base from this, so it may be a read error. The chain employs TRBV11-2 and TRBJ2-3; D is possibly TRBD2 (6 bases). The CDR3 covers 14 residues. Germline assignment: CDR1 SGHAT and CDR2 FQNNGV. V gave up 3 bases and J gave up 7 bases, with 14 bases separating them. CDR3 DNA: TGTGCCAGCAGCTTTAGCGGAGTCACGAATACGCAGTATTTT. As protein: CASSFSGVTNTQYF.

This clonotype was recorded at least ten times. In DNA, the CDR3 is TGTGCCAGCAGCTTAGATCCCGAGAGGGGGCAAGAGACCCAGTACTTC. Translation: CASSLDPERGQETQYF. The gene calls are TRBV11-2 and TRBJ2-5, with D possibly being TRBD1 (6 bases). The ends were cut back, 0 bases at V and 2 bases at J, with 13 bases in the middle. This CDR3 contains 16 residues. Per the germline V gene, CDR1 is SGHAT and CDR2 is FQNNGV.

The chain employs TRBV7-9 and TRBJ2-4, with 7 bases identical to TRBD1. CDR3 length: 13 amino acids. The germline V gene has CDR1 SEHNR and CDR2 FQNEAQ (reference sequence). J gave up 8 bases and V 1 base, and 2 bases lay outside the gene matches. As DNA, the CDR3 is TGTGCCAGCAGCTTAGGGGGGACAGACATTCAGTACTTC. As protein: CASSLGGTDIQYF.

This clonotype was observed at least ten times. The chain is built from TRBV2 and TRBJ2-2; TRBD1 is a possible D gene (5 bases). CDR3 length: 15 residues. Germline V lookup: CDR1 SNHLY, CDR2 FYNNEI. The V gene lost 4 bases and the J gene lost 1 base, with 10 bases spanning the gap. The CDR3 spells CASSAQGGNTGELFF. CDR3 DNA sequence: TGTGCCAGCAGTGCTCAGGGCGGGAACACCGGGGAGCTGTTTTTT.

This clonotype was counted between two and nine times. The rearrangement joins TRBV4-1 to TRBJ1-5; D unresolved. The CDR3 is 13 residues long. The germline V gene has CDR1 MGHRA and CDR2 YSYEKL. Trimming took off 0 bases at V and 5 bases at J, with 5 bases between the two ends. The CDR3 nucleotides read TGCGCCAGCAGCCAAGACCCATATCAGCCCCAGCATTTT. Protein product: CASSQDPYQPQHF.

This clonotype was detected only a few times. CDR3 sequence: CASSVSGPFHTGELFF. The DNA of the CDR3 is TGTGCCAGCAGCGTCAGTGGTCCCTTCCACACCGGGGAGCTGTTTTTT. J is TRBJ2-2 and V is TRBV7-2; D uncertain. V lost 5 bases to trimming and J lost 3 bases, with 16 bases between them. Germline assignment: CDR1 SGHTA and CDR2 FQGNSA. CDR3 length: 16 amino acids.

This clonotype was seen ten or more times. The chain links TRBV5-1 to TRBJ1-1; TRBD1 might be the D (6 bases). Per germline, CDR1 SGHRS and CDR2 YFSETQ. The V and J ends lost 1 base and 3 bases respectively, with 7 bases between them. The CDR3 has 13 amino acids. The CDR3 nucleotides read TGCGCCAGCAGCTTGTACAGGGACACTGAAGCTTTCTTT. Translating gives CASSLYRDTEAFF.

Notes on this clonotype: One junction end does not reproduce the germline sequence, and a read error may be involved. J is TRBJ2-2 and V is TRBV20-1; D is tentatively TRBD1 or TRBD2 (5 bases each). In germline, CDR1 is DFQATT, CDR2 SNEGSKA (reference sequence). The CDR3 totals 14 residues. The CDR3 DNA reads TGCAGTGCCCCAGGGCCGGTGAACACCGGGGAGCTGCTTTTT. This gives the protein CSAPGPVNTGELLF.

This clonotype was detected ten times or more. The CDR3 DNA reads as TGCAGCGTCCGCGGACAGGGGGCAGGAGAAAAACTGTTTTTT. It is translated as CSVRGQGAGEKLFF. This chain connects TRBV29-1 to TRBJ1-4, with TRBD1 matching 11 bases. With V trimmed by 6 bases and J by 8 bases, 8 bases remained unmatched. The CDR3 has 14 residues. From germline, CDR1 is SQVTM and CDR2 ANQGSEA.